The 9 T cell receptor beta chains below were found in one sample sequenced in a study of blood T cell repertoires in COVID-19. Measured with immunoSEQ multiplex PCR; TCRdb has only the in-frame clones, and not every one. The sample records about 41,000 clones, 75% to 85% being singletons. The sample consisted of peripheral blood. These receptor sequences come from a man at least 80 years old with acute or convalescent COVID-19.

This clone was seen more than once but under ten times. This sequence joins TRBV11-2 and TRBJ2-7, with 12 bases identical to TRBD1. J gave up 7 bases and V 3 bases, and 10 bases lay outside the gene matches. Germline V CDR1 and CDR2: SGHAT, FQNNGV. The CDR3 runs to 16 residues. The DNA of the CDR3 is TGTGCCAGCAGCTTCCCGGGACAGGGGGCAAAAGGGGAGCAGTACTTC. This codes for CASSFPGQGAKGEQYF.

The chain is built from TRBV28 and TRBJ1-2, with 7 positions matching TRBD1. V was pared by 8 bases and J by 3 bases, with 12 bases of the junction left unmatched. CDR1 is MDHEN, CDR2 SYDVKM, per germline. The CDR3 is 15 amino acids. CDR3 sequence: CASGTGTAMDYGYTF. The DNA of the CDR3 is TGTGCCAGCGGAACCGGGACAGCGATGGACTATGGCTACACCTTC.

The chain employs TRBV5-1 and TRBJ1-1; 8 nucleotides align to TRBD1. Germline CDR1 and CDR2: SGHRS and YFSETQ. V shed 3 bases, J shed 8 bases, and the junction held 6 bases outside the gene matches. The CDR3 length is 13 residues. The CDR3 DNA sequence: TGCGCCAGCAGCTCAGGTACAGGGGGAGAAGCTTTCTTT. Translation: CASSSGTGGEAFF.

This clone was detected only once. The chain carries TRBV10-3 and TRBJ2-5, with D uncertain. The CDR3 extends over 12 amino acids. Germline CDR1 reads ENHRY; CDR2 reads SYGVKD. Trimming cost V 6 bases and J 0 bases, with 5 bases left between them. CDR3 region: CAISNNQETQYF. The DNA of the CDR3 is TGTGCCATCAGCAACAACCAAGAGACCCAGTACTTC.

The chain combines TRBV7-9 with TRBJ2-3; D might be TRBD2 (5 bases). V gave up 6 bases and J gave up 0 bases, with 16 bases separating them. The germline V gene has CDR1 SEHNR and CDR2 FQNEAQ (reference sequence). This CDR3 is 16 amino acids long. Here the CDR3 DNA reads TGTGCCAGCAGACCCAAGGAGAGGGTTAGCACAGATACGCAGTATTTT. This codes for CASRPKERVSTDTQYF.

The chain is built from TRBV5-4 and TRBJ2-1, with TRBD2 identical over 8 bases. CDR1 is SGHNT, CDR2 YYREEE, per germline (reference sequence). There are 15 residues in the CDR3. With 6 bases clipped from V and 6 bases from J, the junction kept 11 bases outside the gene matches. CDR3 region: CASTSRTGTSNEQFF. For the CDR3, the DNA is TGTGCCAGCACTTCTAGAACCGGGACTAGCAATGAGCAGTTCTTC.

V is TRBV21-1 and J is TRBJ1-3; TRBD1, the table's D call, lacks a check against the DNA. TRBV21-1 is termed a pseudogene. The CDR3 is made up of 15 amino acids. The CDR3 DNA reads TGTGCCAGCAGCAAAGTCAGATACTCTGGAAACACCATATATTTT. Its protein product is CASSKVRYSGNTIYF.

The V call is TRBV19, the J call TRBJ2-7; 9 positions match TRBD2. The germline gives CDR1 LNHDA, CDR2 SQIVND (reference sequence). The V segment lost 3 bases and the J segment 5 bases; nucleotides outside the gene matches: 11. The CDR3 is made up of 16 amino acids. Written as DNA, the CDR3 is TGTGCCAGTAGTATTACGCGGTTAGCGGGAGATGACGAGCAGTACTTC. It codes for CASSITRLAGDDEQYF.

This sequence joins TRBV2 and TRBJ1-5; a weak D match, TRBD1 (6 bases). There are 14 residues in the CDR3. Germline assignment: CDR1 SNHLY and CDR2 FYNNEI. V was cut by 6 bases and J by 7 bases, with 16 bases left in between. As DNA, the CDR3 is TGTGCCAGCAGGTTTACAGGGATGAAACAGCCCCAGCATTTT. Protein product: CASRFTGMKQPQHF.